This T cell receptor beta chain originates from a study of blood T cell repertoires in COVID-19 (dated by TCRdb to about 2020). For the study in its entirety: Samples covering the acute and convalescent phases of COVID-19 were provided by collaborators in the United States, Italy and Spain. Subjects who had been exposed to COVID-19, were actively infected with it, or had recovered from it provided the deeply sampled blood TCRbeta repertoires that made up the dataset. Samples came from the ongoing ImmuneRACE study (first 160 participants) plus 1,254 subjects from 6 global collaborators. The repertoires were released in a freely available public database intended as a resource for research on the immune response to SARS-CoV-2. The prospective study material was composed of cDNA or gDNA derived from T cells, B-cell-depleted T cells, or PBMCs. The sample metadata nearly always contained a de-identified subject ID, COVID-19 status, age in years and sex. Where available, HLA class I and class II types were taken from metadata supplied by the sample provider and were not determined by assay-based typing.

One collaborating source in Seattle enrolled patients while the patients were actively infected and followed the patients over time throughout the course of disease. Each collaborating institution followed its own protocols to collect whole blood in K2EDTA tubes. Collaborator samples were shipped for TCRbeta analysis as frozen whole blood, isolated PBMCs, or DNA extracted from either sample type. Points the paper makes about the study in general: Clinical and demographic metadata were provided uncurated, with the amount varying by source and participant.

Points on this clone: It lacks a known antigen. No qualities accompany the bases; no much larger clone lies one base away.

The germline V gene (reference sequence) specifies GTSNPN as CDR1 and SVGIG as CDR2. Inclusive of the bounding cysteine and phenylalanine, the CDR3 is 13 residues long. Left in the record is the CDR3 DNA by itself, 39 bases read in frame from the first base. The trim is 4 bases for V and 10 bases for J, with a gap of 14 bases between the germline ends. TCRbeta CDR3 regions were amplified from genomic DNA by means of the immunoSEQ Assay, a bias-controlled multiplex PCR. The original methods were these. The number of nucleated cells in each sample was estimated from the amplification of reference gene primers within the assay. To quantify the absolute abundance of each unique TCRbeta CDR3 rearrangement, sequence reads were collapsed and filtered. Productive Simpson clonality was computed per sample as the square root of Simpson's diversity index over productive rearrangements. The table was pulled from immuneACCESS by TCRdb, which kept in-frame rearrangements only. Such tables lose some clones; where checked, under half of the loss comes from unresolved V genes, and the rest has no known cause. The V and J calls and clone size come from that table; D and trimming were worked out from the DNA. The sample table records fewer than 350,000 clones; about 86% of these occur just once. The ten largest clones capture 9.5% to 15% of the sample.

The receptor chain draws on TRBV30 and TRBJ1-6; the D gene is perhaps TRBD1, on 6 matching bases. Sequenced input: peripheral blood. The TCR sequence derives from a woman under 40 with COVID-19, enrolled during active disease. The CDR3: CAWITQGGSPLHF. DNA sequence: TGTGCCTGGATTACTCAAGGGGGATCACCCCTCCACTTT.